This passage covers 23 T cell receptor beta chains from one sample sequenced in a study of CD8+CD57+ T cells in acquired aplastic anemia (dated by TCRdb to 2016 to 2019). The listed sequencing device is Illumina HiSeq 2000. Profiling of TCR beta VDJ combinations and CDR3 sequences used genomic DNA as the template. TCRdb reworked the public reads: Q25 trimming with fastp, MiXCR clone assembly, productive beta chains retained. Each record represents a unique CDR3 protein, reported with the most common genes and DNA among its rows. This sample is represented by some 200,000 distinct CDR3 sequences; around 60% of them were singletons. The ten top clones hold 25% to 30% of the sample. The sequencing sample was made of sorted CD4+, CD8+, or CD8+CD57+ T cells (not recorded which) from PBMCs. The origin of the receptors is a human donor in good health.

Remarks on this clonotype: The CDR3 ends on some other residue instead of the conserved phenylalanine or tryptophan, so this is likely a read error. The chain uses TRBV5-1 and TRBJ2-7; TRBD1 might be the D (5 bases). This CDR3 has 11 residues. Germline values: CDR1 SGHRS, CDR2 YFSETQ. Here the CDR3 reads CASTLGPEQYS. The CDR3 DNA sequence: TGCGCCAGCACCTTGGGGCCCGAGCAGTACTCC.

The rearrangement joins TRBV7-2 to TRBJ1-1, with 8 bases that match TRBD1. J lost 0 bases, V lost 5 bases, and 2 bases had no gene match. The CDR3 sequence is 14 residues long. Germline assignment: CDR1 SGHTA and CDR2 FQGNSA. This chain's CDR3 is CASSRTGLNTEAFF. CDR3 nucleotide sequence: TGTGCCAGCAGCCGGACAGGGCTGAACACTGAAGCTTTCTTT.

The chain links TRBV29-1 to TRBJ1-1; 9 bases agree with TRBD1. The CDR3 is 14 residues long. The junction had 11 bases not matched to a gene; V was cut back by 6 bases and J by 6 bases. Germline-derived CDR1 and CDR2 are SQVTM and ANQGSEA. For the CDR3, the DNA is TGCAGCGTCAGCCGGACAGGGGCTTATCCTGAAGCTTTCTTT. This codes for CSVSRTGAYPEAFF.

This clonotype appeared many times. This chain connects TRBV6-1 to TRBJ1-2; no clear D. Germline CDR1 is MNHNS and CDR2 is SASEGT. The V gene lost 5 bases and the J gene lost 4 bases, with 8 bases spanning the gap. The CDR3 spans 12 residues. The CDR3: CASSPSLYGYTF. The CDR3 region has the DNA TGTGCCAGCAGTCCTAGTCTCTATGGCTACACCTTC.

This clonotype was detected ten times or more. The chain joins TRBV12-3 or TRBV12-4 to TRBJ2-1; TRBD2 might be the D (5 bases). V dropped 5 bases and J dropped 6 bases, with 11 bases sitting between them. The length of the CDR3 is 13 residues. Here the CDR3 DNA reads TGTGCCAGCAGTACCTCGGACTTCAATGAGCAGTTCTTC. Protein sequence: CASSTSDFNEQFF.

This clonotype has only a few counts. Given a much more abundant clone one base away, this may be a read error. The chain uses TRBV5-6 and TRBJ1-2, with D possibly being TRBD1 (6 bases). The germline CDR1 and CDR2 sequences are SGHDT and YYEEEE. The CDR3 extends over 13 amino acids. Here the CDR3 DNA reads TGTGCCAGCAGCGCCAGGGGTGCCTATGGCCACACCTTC. Amino acids: CASSARGAYGHTF.

This clonotype has a count of ten or more. The V call is TRBV29-1, the J call TRBJ2-7; the match to TRBD1 covers 9 bases. The V gene's germline CDR1 is SQVTM and CDR2 ANQGSEA. Trimming took 6 bases from V and 0 from J; bases not matched to a gene: 3. The length of the CDR3 is 13 residues. The CDR3 loop reads CSVTGGISYEQYF. The CDR3 nucleotides are TGCAGCGTGACAGGGGGAATCTCCTACGAGCAGTACTTC.

The chain couples TRBV20-1 to TRBJ1-1, with D possibly being TRBD1 (5 bases). The germline V gene has CDR1 DFQATT and CDR2 SNEGSKA (reference sequence). V was trimmed by 3 bases and J by 3 bases, leaving 11 bases between them. CDR3 length: 13 residues. CDR3 sequence: CSARQGLYTEAFF. The DNA of the CDR3 is TGCAGTGCTAGGCAGGGATTATACACTGAAGCTTTCTTT.

The V gene is TRBV5-6, the J gene TRBJ2-7; 7 bases are shared with TRBD1. V lost 2 bases to trimming and J lost 6 bases; unmatched junction nucleotides: 8. Germline V CDR1 and CDR2: SGHDT, YYEEEE. The CDR3 length is 14 residues. CDR3 amino acids: CASSLDRGRREQYF. CDR3 nucleotides: TGTGCCAGCAGCTTAGATAGGGGGCGTCGCGAGCAGTACTTC.

This clonotype was seen once. The rearrangement links TRBV7-9 to TRBJ1-6; D gene ambiguous. V was clipped by 5 bases and J by 11 bases, with 19 bases between them. The CDR3 length is 15 residues. CDR1 SEHNR and CDR2 FQNEAQ come from the germline V gene (reference sequence). The CDR3 nucleotides are TGTGCCAGCAGCCAAGATGAGGGAACGTATACACCCCTCCACTTT. Its translation is CASSQDEGTYTPLHF.

The genes are TRBV5-1 and TRBJ2-1, with D possibly being TRBD2 (5 bases). The CDR3 is 13 amino acids. V dropped 4 bases and J dropped 7 bases, with 12 bases sitting between them. The germline gives CDR1 SGHRS, CDR2 YFSETQ. Written as DNA, the CDR3 is TGCGCCAGCAGCCTGGGAGTGAGGAATGAGCAGTTCTTC. Residues: CASSLGVRNEQFF.

The chain employs TRBV10-3 and TRBJ2-7; 9 bases line up with TRBD2. This CDR3 comprises 14 residues. V was clipped by 10 bases and J by 5 bases; unmatched bases: 12. The germline CDR1 and CDR2 sequences are ENHRY and SYGVKD. Written as DNA, the CDR3 is TGTGCCAGCAGCCAACTAGCGGGTCTAAACGAGCAGTACTTC. Translating it yields CASSQLAGLNEQYF.

This clonotype was counted only a few times. The chain couples TRBV29-1 to TRBJ2-1; D uncertain. The CDR3 contains 12 residues. CDR1 is SQVTM, CDR2 ANQGSEA, per germline. V lost 6 bases and J lost 4, with 10 bases in between. The DNA for the CDR3 is TGCAGCGTAGTCGGCCCTTACAATGAGCAGTTCTTC. Its translation is CSVVGPYNEQFF.

In this sample, this clonotype turned up many times. The chain recombines TRBV2 with TRBJ2-5; 9 bases are a match to TRBD1. CDR1 and CDR2 (germline): SNHLY, FYNNEI. The CDR3 is 15 amino acids. After removal of 10 bases from V and 2 bases from J, the junction contained 11 bases not matched to a gene. The CDR3 DNA reads TGTGCCATTACGCCACTCGGGACAGGGCAAGAGACCCAGTACTTC. Encoded protein: CAITPLGTGQETQYF.

This clonotype was recorded at least ten times. This chain uses TRBV9 with TRBJ1-2, with TRBD1 matching over 7 bases. The CDR3 sequence is 12 residues long. The ends lost 3 bases at V and 4 bases at J; junction bases unmatched: 0. Germline CDR1 is SGDLS and CDR2 is YYNGEE. CDR3 sequence reads: CASSGDSYGYTF. CDR3 sequence (DNA): TGTGCCAGCAGCGGGGACAGCTATGGCTACACCTTC. The entire variable domain, with the rest obtained from reference TRBV9 and TRBJ1-2, is as follows: DSGVTQTPKHLITATGQRVTLRCSPRSGDLSVYWYQQSLDQGLQFLIQYYNGEERAKGNILERFSAQQFPDLHSELNLSSLELGDSALYFCASSGDSYGYTFGSGTRLTVV.

In this sample, this clonotype turned up many times. This chain joins TRBV7-9 and TRBJ2-1, with 13 nucleotides matching TRBD2. Germline CDR1 reads SEHNR; CDR2 reads FQNEAQ (reference sequence). The CDR3 sequence is 19 residues long. The ends lost 3 bases at V and 6 bases at J; junction bases unmatched: 14. The CDR3, as DNA: TGTGCCAGCAGCTTCGATCAGCCACGACTAGCGGGAGGACTCAATGAGCAGTTCTTC. It specifies CASSFDQPRLAGGLNEQFF.

This clonotype occurred once. The chain combines TRBV19 with TRBJ1-2; maybe TRBD1 (5 bases). V was clipped by 1 base and J by 6 bases, with 12 bases between them. This CDR3 has 14 residues. Germline assignment: CDR1 LNHDA and CDR2 SQIVND (reference sequence). CDR3 bases: TGTGCCAGTAGTATAGCTTCACAGGTGCATGGCTACACCTTC. Amino acids: CASSIASQVHGYTF.

V and J are TRBV7-9 and TRBJ1-1, with unresolved D. The V end was cut by 1 base, the J end by 6 bases, with 9 bases between. The germline gives CDR1 SEHNR, CDR2 FQNEAQ (reference sequence). The CDR3 length is 13 residues. CDR3 sequence (DNA): TGTGCCAGCAGCTTAGATAAGTCGGCTGAAGCTTTCTTT. Translating it yields CASSLDKSAEAFF.

This clonotype has only one observation. The chain combines TRBV10-3 with TRBJ1-1, with D possibly TRBD1 on 5 matching bases. The germline CDR1 and CDR2 sequences are ENHRY and SYGVKD. The length of the CDR3 is 13 residues. V lost 6 bases to trimming and J lost 2 bases, with 10 bases between them. In DNA form, the CDR3 reads TGTGCCATCAGCCGGGACGACAACACTGAAGCTTTCTTT. This codes for CAISRDDNTEAFF.

The rearrangement links TRBV24-1 to TRBJ1-1, with D uncertain. The CDR3 is 14 amino acids. Trimming removed 0 bases from V and 0 bases from J, with 4 bases in between. The germline V gene has CDR1 KGHDR and CDR2 SFDVKD. Written as DNA, the CDR3 is TGTGCCACCAGTGATTTGTCCATGAACACTGAAGCTTTCTTT. Amino acids: CATSDLSMNTEAFF.

The chain has TRBV19 and TRBJ2-7; 8 bases align to TRBD1. After removal of 10 bases from V and 5 bases from J, the junction contained 13 bases not matched to a gene. The CDR3 is made up of 14 amino acids. Per germline, CDR1 LNHDA and CDR2 SQIVND (reference sequence). The CDR3 spells CATRRQGSVDEQYF. For the CDR3, the DNA is TGTGCCACTCGCAGACAGGGGAGCGTCGACGAGCAGTACTTC.

The chain combines TRBV5-1 with TRBJ1-2; weak D call: TRBD1 (5 bases). Trimming cost V 7 bases and J 8 bases, with 21 bases left between them. CDR3 length: 14 residues. Germline assignment: CDR1 SGHRS and CDR2 YFSETQ. In nucleotides, the CDR3 is TGCGCCAGCGCATCAGGGATTCTAACTATGGGCTACACCTTC. This gives the protein CASASGILTMGYTF.

V usage is TRBV4-1 and J usage is TRBJ2-1; 12 bases agree with TRBD2. The germline V gene encodes CDR1 MGHRA and CDR2 YSYEKL. V lost 3 bases to trimming and J lost 6 bases; unmatched junction nucleotides: 3. The CDR3 contains 15 residues. Here the CDR3 reads CASSHATSGSNEQFF. Here the CDR3 DNA reads TGCGCCAGCAGCCATGCGACTAGCGGGAGCAATGAGCAGTTCTTC.